What follows is one TCR beta chain and its context. This CDR3 spans 11 amino acids. The germline gives CDR1 DFQATT, CDR2 SNEGSKA (reference sequence). Trimming cost V 5 bases and J 8 bases, with 9 bases left between them. Assay used: immunoSEQ multiplex PCR; TCRdb lists only in-frame clones, some missing. Counted here are 350,000 to 450,000 clones, 86% occurring once; the ten biggest clones make up 7.1%. This sample is drawn from a study of blood T cell repertoires in COVID-19. At the level of the study: Acute and convalescent COVID-19 samples came from the United States, Italy and Spain.

J is TRBJ1-4 and V is TRBV20-1, with D uncertain. Sequenced input: peripheral blood. The TCR sequence derives from an older woman with COVID-19, enrolled during active disease. Written as DNA, the CDR3 is TGCAGTGCTGTTGGAGGCGAAAAACTGTTTTTT. This sequence encodes CSAVGGEKLFF.